The rows below give T cell receptor beta chains drawn from one sample of a study of T cell changes during pregnancy in multiple sclerosis. Sequencing used immunoSEQ multiplex PCR; TCRdb keeps in-frame clones, though not all of them. The sample contains more than 50,000 clones, 80% to 90% of which appear only once. The sample here was peripheral blood, taken in the first trimester of pregnancy. Receptors were obtained from a female donor with multiple sclerosis, enrolled in a pregnancy study. The CDR3 runs from the conserved cysteine through the conserved F or W. D genes are given only for firm matches. Only part of the rows carry a size: once, few, many, or a class if the clone is expanded.

D: NA
length: 17
J: TRBJ1-5
V: TRBV18
size: NA
CDR3: CASSPTGQSHSNQPQHF
DNA: TGTGCCAGCTCACCTACTGGACAGTCCCATAGCAATCAGCCCCAGCATTTT

D: NA
length: 14
J: TRBJ2-1
V: TRBV7-3
size: NA
CDR3: CASSLSDSHNEQFF
DNA: TGTGCCAGCAGCTTAAGTGACAGTCACAATGAGCAGTTCTTC

D: NA
length: 14
J: TRBJ1-5
V: TRBV6-5
size: NA
CDR3: CASSHGGANQPQHF
DNA: TGTGCCAGCAGCCACGGGGGGGCCAATCAGCCCCAGCATTTT

D: TRBD1
length: 18
J: TRBJ1-1
V: TRBV5-1
size: NA
CDR3: CASSLNPGQGARDTEAFF
DNA: TGCGCCAGCAGCCTTAATCCGGGACAGGGGGCGAGAGACACTGAAGCTTTCTTT

D: NA
length: 14
J: TRBJ2-1
V: TRBV7-3
size: NA
CDR3: CASSEQTGYNEQFF
DNA: TGTGCCAGCAGCGAGCAAACAGGGTACAATGAGCAGTTCTTC

D: TRBD2
length: 16
J: TRBJ2-1
V: TRBV27
size: NA
CDR3: CASSPLSGGQYNEQFF
DNA: TGTGCCAGCAGTCCCCTTAGCGGGGGGCAATACAATGAGCAGTTCTTC

D: NA
length: 15
J: TRBJ1-5
V: TRBV19
size: NA
CDR3: CASSIEGAHIRPQHF
DNA: TGTGCCAGTAGTATAGAGGGGGCCCATATTAGGCCCCAGCATTTT

D: TRBD1
length: 12
J: TRBJ2-7
V: TRBV7-9
size: few
CDR3: CASSDDRDEQYF
DNA: TGTGCCAGCAGCGACGACAGGGACGAGCAGTACTTC

D: NA
length: 13
J: TRBJ2-1
V: TRBV11-1
size: once
CDR3: CASSRGVYNEQFF
DNA: TGTGCCAGCAGCCGGGGAGTATACAATGAGCAGTTCTTC

D: TRBD1
length: 15
J: TRBJ1-1
V: TRBV2
size: NA
CDR3: CASSEQGVMGTEAFF
DNA: TGTGCCAGCAGTGAACAGGGGGTGATGGGCACTGAAGCTTTCTTT

D: NA
length: 12
J: TRBJ1-2
V: TRBV30
size: NA
CDR3: CAWSVGGSSYTF
DNA: TGTGCCTGGAGTGTTGGAGGGTCCAGCTACACCTTC

D: NA
length: 18
J: TRBJ2-6
V: TRBV4-2
size: once
CDR3: CASSQDPQGSSGANVLTF
DNA: TGTGCCAGCAGCCAAGATCCCCAGGGCAGCTCTGGGGCCAACGTCCTGACTTTC

D: NA
length: 15
J: TRBJ2-7
V: TRBV7-3
size: NA
CDR3: CASSLGGTGSYEQYF
DNA: TGTGCCAGCAGCTTAGGAGGCACTGGCTCCTACGAGCAGTACTTC

D: NA
length: 12
J: TRBJ1-4
V: TRBV15
size: NA
CDR3: CATSRGHEKLFF
DNA: TGTGCCACCAGCAGAGGACACGAAAAACTGTTTTTT

D: NA
length: 14
J: TRBJ1-6
V: TRBV15
size: once
CDR3: CATRRPDSYSPLHF
DNA: TGTGCCACCAGGAGACCGGACAGTTATTCACCCCTCCACTTT

D: NA
length: 16
J: TRBJ1-3
V: TRBV23-1
size: NA
CDR3: CASSPPIWRGGNTIYF
DNA: TGCGCCAGCAGTCCCCCGATCTGGAGAGGTGGAAACACCATATATTTT

D: TRBD2
length: 15
J: TRBJ2-7
V: TRBV11-2
size: NA
CDR3: CASSPGLAVTGEQYF
DNA: TGTGCCAGCAGCCCCGGACTAGCGGTAACAGGCGAGCAGTACTTC

D: TRBD1
length: 17
J: TRBJ1-1
V: TRBV27
size: NA
CDR3: CASSLTGGGTLNTEAFF
DNA: TGTGCCAGCAGTTTAACAGGGGGGGGCACCCTGAACACTGAAGCTTTCTTT

D: NA
length: 11
J: TRBJ2-1
V: TRBV21-1
size: few
CDR3: CASSTSDEQFF
DNA: TGTGCCAGCAGCACTAGTGATGAGCAGTTCTTC

D: NA
length: 14
J: TRBJ2-4
V: TRBV5-1
size: NA
CDR3: CASTQGGFGNIQYF
DNA: TGCGCCAGCACCCAGGGGGGTTTTGGAAACATTCAGTACTTC

D: TRBD1
length: 18
J: TRBJ1-3
V: TRBV18
size: NA
CDR3: CASSPPVAGGNSGNTIYF
DNA: TGTGCCAGCTCACCACCGGTGGCAGGGGGTAACTCTGGAAACACCATATATTTT

D: NA
length: 17
J: TRBJ1-2
V: TRBV5-6
size: NA
CDR3: CASSGAAEFYFNYGYTF
DNA: TGTGCCAGCAGCGGGGCGGCAGAATTCTACTTCAACTATGGCTACACCTTC

D: TRBD1
length: 14
J: TRBJ2-1
V: TRBV29-1
size: NA
CDR3: CSVQNYPGQIEQFF
DNA: TGCAGCGTTCAAAACTATCCGGGACAGATCGAGCAGTTCTTC

D: TRBD2
length: 14
J: TRBJ2-7
V: TRBV9
size: once
CDR3: CASSVGVAGAEQYF
DNA: TGTGCCAGCAGCGTAGGGGTAGCGGGGGCCGAGCAGTACTTC

D: TRBD1
length: 16
J: TRBJ2-7
V: TRBV5-6
size: NA
CDR3: CASRFWGQGKPYEQYF
DNA: TGTGCCAGCAGGTTCTGGGGACAGGGGAAGCCCTACGAGCAGTACTTC

D: NA
length: 14
J: TRBJ1-1
V: TRBV9
size: NA
CDR3: CASSWGHQNTEAFF
DNA: TGTGCCAGCAGCTGGGGGCACCAGAACACTGAAGCTTTCTTT

D: NA
length: 14
J: TRBJ1-5
V: TRBV2
size: NA
CDR3: CASSGDTYNQPQHF
DNA: TGTGCCAGCAGTGGGGACACATACAATCAGCCCCAGCATTTT

D: NA
length: 14
J: TRBJ2-7
V: TRBV4-2
size: NA
CDR3: CASSYRTDHYEQYF
DNA: TGTGCCAGCAGCTATAGGACAGACCACTACGAGCAGTACTTC

D: TRBD1
length: 17
J: TRBJ1-5
V: TRBV19
size: NA
CDR3: CASQPGQIYYSNQPQHF
DNA: TGTGCCAGTCAACCGGGACAGATTTATTATAGCAATCAGCCCCAGCATTTT

D: TRBD2
length: 15
J: TRBJ2-5
V: TRBV19
size: once
CDR3: CASSKAGGPQETQYF
DNA: TGTGCCAGTAGTAAAGCGGGAGGCCCCCAAGAGACCCAGTACTTC

D: NA
length: 14
J: TRBJ2-7
V: TRBV5-1
size: NA
CDR3: CASRREVTSYEQYF
DNA: TGCGCCAGCAGACGCGAGGTTACCTCCTACGAGCAGTACTTC

D: NA
length: 15
J: TRBJ2-1
V: TRBV13
size: NA
CDR3: CASSLGSSSYNEQFF
DNA: TGTGCCAGCAGCTTAGGGTCGAGCTCCTACAATGAGCAGTTCTTC

D: NA
length: 14
J: TRBJ1-2
V: TRBV25-1
size: NA
CDR3: CASSEFLTDGGYTF
DNA: TGTGCCAGCAGTGAATTTCTGACAGATGGGGGCTACACCTTC

D: NA
length: 16
J: TRBJ1-4
V: TRBV2
size: NA
CDR3: CASRLDTLATNEKLFF
DNA: TGTGCCAGCAGACTAGACACGCTCGCAACTAATGAAAAACTGTTTTTT

D: TRBD2
length: 16
J: TRBJ2-1
V: TRBV30
size: NA
CDR3: CAWSVFGTSGPNEQFF
DNA: TGTGCCTGGAGTGTATTCGGGACTAGCGGTCCCAATGAGCAGTTCTTC

D: TRBD1
length: 16
J: TRBJ2-1
V: TRBV9
size: NA
CDR3: CASSDPGTGPYNEQFF
DNA: TGTGCCAGCAGCGACCCCGGGACAGGTCCTTACAATGAGCAGTTCTTC

D: TRBD1
length: 14
J: TRBJ1-2
V: TRBV7-2
size: NA
CDR3: CASSFSIRGQGYTF
DNA: TGTGCCAGCAGCTTTTCTATAAGGGGGCAAGGCTACACCTTC

D: NA
length: 15
J: TRBJ2-5
V: TRBV18
size: NA
CDR3: CASSPVRAVQETQYF
DNA: TGTGCCAGCTCACCGGTGCGGGCAGTACAAGAGACCCAGTACTTC

D: NA
length: 17
J: TRBJ2-7
V: TRBV7-9
size: NA
CDR3: CASSGGGSTGSGYEQYF
DNA: TGTGCCAGCAGCGGAGGGGGTTCGACAGGGTCGGGCTACGAGCAGTACTTC